The 27 T cell receptor beta chains given below trace back to one sample, sequenced in a study of T cell responses to AZD1222 COVID-19 vaccine. Assay used: immunoSEQ multiplex PCR; TCRdb lists only in-frame clones, some missing. The table shows roughly 150,000 clones, with 85% to 90% occurring only once. The source was peripheral blood, collected on day 0 of AZD1222 vaccination. These receptors were obtained from an adult in good health.

The chain links TRBV19 to TRBJ1-2, with D uncertain. Germline V lookup: CDR1 LNHDA, CDR2 SQIVND (reference sequence). The CDR3 totals 14 residues. Deletions cut 4 bases from V and 5 bases from J, with 14 bases between. The CDR3 region has the DNA TGTGCCAGTAGTACCCTCGGGAGACAATATGGCTACACCTTC. This translates into CASSTLGRQYGYTF.

V and J are TRBV6-5 and TRBJ1-2; 7 positions agree with TRBD1. Germline V gives CDR1 MNHEY, CDR2 SVGAGI. This CDR3 has 13 amino acids. Trimming removed 7 bases from V and 7 bases from J; junction bases left unmatched: 9. The CDR3 DNA reads TGTGCCAGCAACCGCAGGGGGGCCGGTGGCTACACCTTC. Its protein is CASNRRGAGGYTF.

This rearrangement joins TRBV6-5 to TRBJ2-7, with 13 bases that match TRBD2. Unmatched junction bases numbered 8, after V lost 5 bases and J lost 7 bases. Germline CDR1 reads MNHEY; CDR2 reads SVGAGI. The CDR3 length is 15 residues. As DNA, the CDR3 is TGTGCCAGCAGTAAACTAGCGGGGGGGCCGAGGGAGCAGTACGTC. This gives the protein CASSKLAGGPREQYV.

This chain links TRBV4-3 with TRBJ1-2; D unresolved. Trimming removed 1 base at V and 0 bases at J, with 12 bases between. Germline V lookup: CDR1 LGHNA, CDR2 YSLEER. The CDR3 totals 16 residues. The DNA for the CDR3 is TGCGCCAGCAGCCAAGGCCCAGGCCTACCTAACTATGGCTACACCTTC. Translated: CASSQGPGLPNYGYTF.

This chain uses TRBV30 with TRBJ2-7; 9 nucleotides agree with TRBD2. Unmatched junction bases numbered 6, after V lost 3 bases and J lost 0 bases. Germline CDR1 GTSNPN, CDR2 SVGIG (reference sequence). The CDR3 length is 15 residues. The CDR3 loop reads CAWRVSSGGSYEQYF. The CDR3 nucleotides are TGTGCCTGGAGAGTCAGTAGCGGGGGCTCCTACGAGCAGTACTTC. The whole variable domain, remainder taken from reference TRBV30 and TRBJ2-7, is SQTIHQWPATLVQPVGSPLSLECTVEGTSNPNLYWYRQAAGRGLQLLFYSVGIGQISSEVPQNLSASRPQDRQFILSSKKLLLSDSGFYLCAWRVSSGGSYEQYFGPGTRLTVT.

This clone was seen just once. This sequence joins TRBV6-1 and TRBJ1-6; perhaps TRBD1 as D (5 bases). Germline CDR1 is MNHNS and CDR2 is SASEGT. The CDR3 extends over 16 amino acids. V was cut by 0 bases and J by 11 bases, with 17 bases left in between. As DNA, the CDR3 is TGTGCCAGCAGTGAAGCGCTTCCCAGGGTGGGTACACCCCTCCACTTT. Its protein product is CASSEALPRVGTPLHF.

V gene TRBV4-2 combines with J gene TRBJ2-3; D may be TRBD2 (5 bases). From germline, CDR1 is LGHNA and CDR2 YNFKEQ. V lost 0 bases and J lost 5, with 9 bases in between. The CDR3 contains 14 residues. The CDR3 region is CASSQDHAGDTQYF. In nucleotides, the CDR3 is TGTGCCAGCAGCCAAGATCACGCGGGAGATACGCAGTATTTT.

This clone is a singleton in its sample. The V gene is TRBV6-1, the J gene TRBJ1-1; D gene ambiguous. V lost 2 bases and J lost 1, with 5 bases in between. The CDR3 totals 13 residues. The germline V gene has CDR1 MNHNS and CDR2 SASEGT. The CDR3 protein is CASSETGNTEAFF. As DNA, the CDR3 is TGTGCCAGCAGTGAAACTGGGAACACTGAAGCTTTCTTT.

This chain joins TRBV28 and TRBJ2-4, with 8 bases matching TRBD1. This CDR3 has 16 amino acids. The V segment lost 1 base and the J segment 0 bases; nucleotides outside the gene matches: 2. Germline CDR1 and CDR2: MDHEN and SYDVKM. CDR3 sequence: CASSLFRGLAKNIQYF. In DNA form, the CDR3 reads TGTGCCAGCAGTTTATTCAGGGGGCTAGCCAAAAACATTCAGTACTTC.

This rearrangement joins TRBV7-9 to TRBJ1-6; the D gene is possibly TRBD1 (6 bases). The CDR3 consists of 18 residues. Trimming pared 5 bases from V and 9 bases from J, leaving 26 bases between. The V gene's germline CDR1 is SEHNR and CDR2 FQNEAQ (reference sequence). This CDR3 reads CASSRGTSGVAYGSPLHF. As DNA, the CDR3 is TGTGCCAGCAGCCGAGGCACATCAGGGGTGGCCTATGGTTCACCCCTCCACTTT.

V and J are TRBV21-1 and TRBJ1-4. TRBV21-1 is tagged as a pseudogene. This CDR3 is 15 amino acids long. CDR3 protein: CASSKWDGPMKKLFF. The CDR3 coding sequence is TGTGCCAGCAGCAAATGGGACGGTCCCATGAAAAAACTGTTTTTT.

The CDR3 protein is CASSFVLRRAGETQYF. The CDR3 region has the DNA TGTGCCAGCAGTTTTGTCCTACGGCGGGCAGGGGAGACCCAGTACTTC. The chain has TRBV28 and TRBJ2-5; D could derive from TRBD1 or TRBD2 (5 bases each). V gave up 3 bases and J gave up 5 bases, with 19 bases separating them. The CDR3 runs 16 residues. Germline V gene data show CDR1 as MDHEN and CDR2 as SYDVKM.

On this clone: The sample has other DNA sequences that encode this CDR3 too. The rearrangement joins TRBV12-3 or TRBV12-4 to TRBJ2-3; no clear D gene. This CDR3 spans 11 amino acids. The V end lost 3 bases, the J end lost 3 bases, and 1 base lay between the germline ends. CDR3 in amino acids: CASSLTDTQYF. Here the CDR3 DNA reads TGTGCCAGCAGTTTGACAGATACGCAGTATTTT.

This chain uses TRBV11-2 with TRBJ1-1; no firm D call. CDR1 is SGHAT and CDR2 is FQNNGV in the germline V gene. The ends were cut back, 1 base at V and 0 bases at J, with 9 bases in the middle. The CDR3 consists of 15 residues. The CDR3 reads CASSLGYGVNTEAFF. In DNA, the CDR3 is TGTGCCAGCAGCTTAGGGTACGGGGTGAACACTGAAGCTTTCTTT.

The V gene is TRBV7-9, the J gene TRBJ1-6; no clear D gene. The V gene's germline CDR1 is SEHNR and CDR2 FQNEAQ (reference sequence). V lost 1 base and J lost 10, with 14 bases in between. The CDR3 consists of 15 residues. In DNA form, the CDR3 reads TGTGCCAGCAGCTTAGATTCGGGGAGTAGATCACCCCTCCACTTT. Its translation is CASSLDSGSRSPLHF.

The genes are TRBV25-1 and TRBJ2-3; D not certain. The length of the CDR3 is 17 residues. The germline CDR1 and CDR2 sequences are MGHDK and SYGVNS. Trimming removed 1 base from V and 0 bases from J, with 14 bases in between. The CDR3 region has the DNA TGTGCCAGCAGTGAATTTATCGAGAGTCCAAGCACAGATACGCAGTATTTT. Protein sequence: CASSEFIESPSTDTQYF.

The chain couples TRBV5-6 to TRBJ2-1; D possibly uses TRBD1 or TRBD2 (6 bases each). CDR3 length: 15 amino acids. The germline CDR1 and CDR2 sequences are SGHDT and YYEEEE. V was pared by 4 bases and J by 0 bases, with 11 bases between. DNA for the CDR3: TGTGCCAGCAGCCGAGGGGGGAGCTCCTACAATGAGCAGTTCTTC. Protein: CASSRGGSSYNEQFF.

This sequence joins TRBV11-2 and TRBJ2-1; D is possibly TRBD2 (5 bases). V was clipped by 3 bases and J by 7 bases, with 16 bases between them. The V gene's germline CDR1 is SGHAT and CDR2 FQNNGV. This CDR3 has 15 amino acids. The CDR3 sequence is CASSFPRAAYNEQFF. CDR3 bases: TGTGCCAGCAGCTTCCCGCGGGCGGCTTATAATGAGCAGTTCTTC. The full variable domain, completed using reference TRBV11-2 and TRBJ2-1, is EAGVAQSPRYKIIEKRQSVAFWCNPISGHATLYWYQQILGQGPKLLIQFQNNGVVDDSQLPKDRFSAERLKGVDSTLKIQPAKLEDSAVYLCASSFPRAAYNEQFFGPGTRLTVL.

The CDR3 DNA follows: TGTGCCAGCAGTTACCTAGGACAGACCGTGGGGGCCAACGTCCTGACTTTC. Its translation is CASSYLGQTVGANVLTF. The J gene is TRBJ2-6, the V gene TRBV6-2 or TRBV6-3; D perhaps matches TRBD1 (6 bases). Germline V lookup: CDR1 MNHEY, CDR2 SVGEGT. The CDR3 runs to 17 residues. Trimming stripped 2 bases from V and 4 bases from J, with 15 bases between.

V is TRBV7-9 and J is TRBJ2-5; D is possibly TRBD1 (6 bases). Per the germline V gene, CDR1 is SEHNR and CDR2 is FQNEAQ (reference sequence). CDR3 length: 15 residues. V lost 0 bases and J lost 3, with 11 bases in between. CDR3 coding DNA: TGTGCCAGCAGCTTAGCGTTAGGGGGAGAAGAGACCCAGTACTTC. Its protein product is CASSLALGGEETQYF. Full variable domain (remainder filled in from reference TRBV7-9 and TRBJ2-5): DTGVSQNPRHKITKRGQNVTFRCDPISEHNRLYWYRQTLGQGPEFLTYFQNEAQLEKSRLLSDRFSAERPKGSFSTLEIQRTEQGDSAMYLCASSLALGGEETQYFGPGTRLLVL.

J is TRBJ2-7 and V is TRBV13; 7 nucleotides match TRBD1. J gave up 2 bases and V 1 base, and 2 bases lay outside the gene matches. Germline V gene data show CDR1 as PRHDT and CDR2 as FYEKMQ (reference sequence). This CDR3 is 14 amino acids long. As DNA, the CDR3 is TGTGCCAGCAGCTTAGCGGGGACAGCCTACGAGCAGTACTTC. Protein: CASSLAGTAYEQYF.

V is TRBV7-6 and J is TRBJ1-3, with 7 bases that match TRBD1. V gave up 5 bases and J gave up 0 bases; unmatched junction bases: 7. The germline gives CDR1 SGHVS, CDR2 FNYEAQ. The length of the CDR3 is 16 residues. The CDR3 nucleotides read TGTGCCAGCAGCGCCAGACAGGGCAACTCTGGAAACACCATATATTTT. It translates to CASSARQGNSGNTIYF.

This chain connects TRBV6-5 to TRBJ1-5; D might be TRBD1 (6 bases). Germline V gene lookup returns CDR1 MNHEY and CDR2 SVGAGI. The CDR3 has 14 amino acids. V dropped 8 bases and J dropped 0 bases, with 11 bases sitting between them. DNA of the CDR3: TGTGCCAGCGGGACACCATATAGCAATCAGCCCCAGCATTTT. It encodes CASGTPYSNQPQHF.

The chain carries TRBV7-2 and TRBJ2-2, with 8 positions matching TRBD1. The germline V gene encodes CDR1 SGHTA and CDR2 FQGNSA. The CDR3 totals 15 residues. Trimming removed 8 bases from V and 4 bases from J; junction bases left unmatched: 9. The CDR3 DNA reads TGTGCCAGCTCACTGGACAGGGCGAGCACCGGGGAGCTGTTTTTT. Its translation: CASSLDRASTGELFF.

This clone showed up just once. The gene calls are TRBV11-1 and TRBJ2-7; TRBD1 is a possible D gene (5 bases). This CDR3 spans 14 amino acids. Germline values: CDR1 SGHAT, CDR2 FQDESV (reference sequence). Trimming removed 5 bases at V and 4 bases at J, with 15 bases between. The CDR3, as DNA: TGTGCCAGCAGCGTAGGGGTTGCGGAATACGAGCAGTACTTC. As protein: CASSVGVAEYEQYF.

This chain uses TRBV5-1 with TRBJ1-1; 8 bases agree with TRBD1. The CDR3 loop spans 14 amino acids. The germline CDR1 and CDR2 sequences are SGHRS and YFSETQ. J was trimmed by 1 base and V by 3 bases; bases with no gene match: 2. As DNA, the CDR3 is TGCGCCAGCAGCTCGACAGGGGCGAACACTGAAGCTTTCTTT. It codes for CASSSTGANTEAFF.

The chain recombines TRBV24-1 with TRBJ2-7, with 12 bases lining up with TRBD1. This CDR3 spans 18 amino acids. The germline gives CDR1 KGHDR, CDR2 SFDVKD. Trimming took 0 bases from V and 5 from J; bases not matched to a gene: 10. CDR3 nucleotide sequence: TGTGCCACCAGTGATTTGTTTCTCGGGACAGGGGGCCATAACGAGCAGTACGTC. Translating it yields CATSDLFLGTGGHNEQYV.